Here is one T cell receptor (beta chain) with its context. The antigen remains undetermined. Other DNA variants within this sample encode the same CDR3. This record belongs to a study of beta chain features in type 1 diabetes. Study-wide context: The patients were much like the healthy donors in age, gender and cell yields. Findings and caveats of the study: Reduced insertions and increased deletions marked VDJ junctions in type 1 diabetes patients. Naive, central memory and Treg TCRB repertoires seemed to resemble each other more closely in patients than they did in healthy donors. Shorter TCRB CDR3s, moderately but significantly so, were found in Type 1 diabetes patients in all four CD4+ subsets.

TCRB transcripts that were expressed got sequenced, as all of the isolated RNA had been reverse transcribed. About 3.5 million reads, on average, came from each naive, central memory and regulatory T cell sample. Some clones are missing from TCRdb's copy, which holds only in-frame ones; the method was immunoSEQ multiplex PCR. This sample has fewer than 300,000 clones, with approximately 11% found just once. Material for sequencing was naive CD4+ T cells from blood. The receptor was derived from a man under 40 with type 1 diabetes.

CDR3 in amino acids: CASSLGSNTGELFF. CDR3 in DNA: TGTGCCAGCAGCTTAGGGAGCAACACCGGGGAGCTGTTTTTT. The V call is TRBV7-9, the J call TRBJ2-2; D is undetermined. Per germline, CDR1 SEHNR and CDR2 FQNEAQ (reference sequence). V was clipped by 1 base and J by 2 bases, with 5 bases between them. This CDR3 has 14 amino acids.